This T cell receptor beta chain was captured by sequencing in a study of T cells in localized non-small cell lung cancer (dated by TCRdb to 2018 to 2020). Regarding the complete study: The study examined T cell repertoires in 200 to 300 patients with early-stage NSCLC and compared tumors with uninvolved tumor-adjacent lungs. NSCLC patients had a mean age of roughly 64 years, and around 140 were male and about a hundred female. All 220 or so NSCLC patients in the cohort were treatment-naive and had localized lung tumors that were resected.

At diagnosis, tumor, uninvolved tumor-adjacent lung and peripheral blood were collected and then preserved as a mix of FFPE and fresh-frozen material. For TCR repertoire profiling, the blood samples were analyzed as peripheral blood mononuclear cells. Findings and caveats that apply to the study as a whole: Because multi-region sequencing of the tumors was not done, intratumor heterogeneity could not be ruled out. Longer overall survival was associated with higher T cell density in blood, whereas shorter survival was associated with higher clonality in adjacent lung. Of the top 100 tumor clones, a median of approximately 60 were detected in paired uninvolved adjacent lung; about 26 were also among that lung's top 100. Because of the exploratory design, TCR variables were selected using unadjusted p-values without false-discovery rate correction. Uninvolved tumor-adjacent lung showed the highest T cell clonality, higher than tumor, which suggests more focused antigenic responses in the adjacent lung.

V ends up 9 bases short and J 2 bases short, with an unmatched junction base count of 4. Measured from the cysteine to the phenylalanine, the CDR3 is 13 residues long. Here the CDR3 DNA is all that survives: 39 bases in frame from base 1. Looking up the germline V gene (reference sequence) yields CDR1 LNHNV and CDR2 YYDKDF. For this clone: The specificity of this receptor is unknown. Base qualities are missing; no much larger clone stands one base away.

The immunoSEQ Assay was used to sequence TCR beta CDR3 regions from DNA. In the original analysis: To compute T cell density, TCR beta template counts were normalized to usable DNA, which was estimated by amplifying housekeeping genes. Richness was estimated with the preseqR package, extrapolating to 400,000 templates for PBMC samples and 120,000 templates for tissue samples. Clonality was calculated as one minus Pielou's evenness. Tissue-enriched TCRs were identified through differential abundance testing performed on productive amino-acid clonotypes, with a minimum total count of 5 and an alpha of 0.1. The Jaccard Index and the Morisita Overlap Index were used to measure repertoire overlap between compartments. GLIPH grouped TCR beta CDR3s together with public tetramer-defined viral CDR3s, and a viral motif had to include at least three viral sequences and also show V-gene enrichment. In TCRdb, the immuneACCESS table is reduced to in-frame sequences with V and J assigned. These tables do not hold every clone; where another copy was compared, an unresolved V gene accounts for under half, and the others remain unexplained. V and J calls and clone size follow that table, whereas D and trimming were derived from the DNA. This sample lists about 74,000 clones; roughly 83% were detected once. 1% to 1.5% of the sample lies in the top ten.

Sequencing used peripheral blood, obtained before any cancer treatment. The source of this sequence is a female donor older than 55 with stage I lung adenocarcinoma. This receptor chain uses TRBV15 and TRBJ2-7; the junction holds 10 bases that match TRBD1. CDR3 protein: CATGQGGAYEQYF. The nucleotide sequence is TGTGCCACAGGACAGGGGGGGGCCTACGAGCAGTACTTC.